The clone carrying this T cell receptor beta chain was picked up one time. The data derive from a study of T cells after yellow fever vaccination. The CDR3 runs 16 residues. CDR1 is LNHDA and CDR2 is SQIVND in the germline V gene (reference sequence). Trimming removed 3 bases from V and 1 base from J, with 16 bases in between. A single record per CDR3 protein comes from TCRdb applying MiXCR to the 5' RACE reads. Here the sample spans 510,000 or so distinct CDR3 sequences, around 21% being singletons. The sequencing here drew on PBMCs, taken 15 days after the yellow fever booster vaccination. The source is a man younger than 40 who received the YFV17D yellow fever vaccine. The chain joins TRBV19 to TRBJ2-7, with D perhaps TRBD1 or TRBD2 (5 bases each). CDR3 in amino acids: CASSISSWGTSYEQYF. Written as DNA, the CDR3 is TGTGCCAGTAGTATTTCTTCGTGGGGGACGTCCTACGAGCAGTACTTC.